What follows are 10 T cell receptor beta chains derived from one specimen sequenced in a study of shared clonotypes between healthy human individuals. Terminally differentiated effector memory CD45RA+ cells were left out of the naive CD8 fraction, which was CD45RO-negative and positively selected for CCR7. Profiled with immunoSEQ multiplex PCR; TCRdb holds only in-frame clones, not every one. The sample holds around 1.9 million clones; roughly 93% are singletons and the top ten take 1.5% to 2%. The specimen was naive CD8+ T cells from PBMCs. These receptors were collected from a man between 18 and 29 years old in good health. Some clones in this sample may be carry-over from other donors' samples.

The gene calls are TRBV28 and TRBJ1-2; the D gene is possibly TRBD1 (5 bases). V was pared by 5 bases and J by 5 bases, with 18 bases between. The CDR3 sequence is 15 residues long. CDR1 MDHEN and CDR2 SYDVKM come from the germline V gene. This CDR3 reads CASSGTDQVGYGYTF. The CDR3 nucleotides read TGTGCCAGCAGTGGGACCGACCAGGTGGGATATGGCTACACCTTC.

This sequence joins TRBV15 and TRBJ1-2; D is ambiguous. Trimming took off 4 bases at V and 8 bases at J, with 11 bases between the two ends. There are 12 residues in the CDR3. Per germline, CDR1 LNHNV and CDR2 YYDKDF (reference sequence). The CDR3 region is CATSTYTPGYTF. The CDR3, as DNA: TGTGCCACCAGCACCTACACCCCCGGCTACACCTTC.

The CDR3 DNA reads TGTGCCAGCAGTGAATCTAGCGGGAGCGGCGGGGAGACCCAGTACTTC. Translated, it gives CASSESSGSGGETQYF. The rearrangement uses TRBV2 and TRBJ2-5; 10 nucleotides agree with TRBD2. J was trimmed by 5 bases and V by 2 bases; bases with no gene match: 8. This CDR3 comprises 16 residues. Germline V gene sequence: CDR1 SNHLY, CDR2 FYNNEI.

The V and J genes are TRBV27 and TRBJ2-1, with 8 bases lining up with TRBD2. Germline V gene sequence: CDR1 MNHEY, CDR2 SMNVEV (reference sequence). With V trimmed by 10 bases and J by 6 bases, 11 bases remained unmatched. The CDR3 extends over 14 amino acids. CDR3 in amino acids: CATRTSGSLNEQFF. Here the CDR3 DNA reads TGTGCCACCCGGACGAGCGGGAGCCTCAATGAGCAGTTCTTC.

This chain joins TRBV7-9 and TRBJ1-5, with D possibly being TRBD1 (5 bases). V lost 0 bases and J lost 5, with 8 bases in between. In germline, CDR1 is SEHNR, CDR2 FQNEAQ (reference sequence). The CDR3 loop spans 14 amino acids. The DNA of the CDR3 is TGTGCCAGCAGCTTAGCCGGGGCCCATCAGCCCCAGCATTTT. Amino acid sequence: CASSLAGAHQPQHF.

Here the CDR3 reads CASSSTESSYNEQFF. For the CDR3, the DNA is TGTGCCAGCAGCTCTACCGAGAGCTCCTACAATGAGCAGTTCTTC. The gene calls are TRBV9 and TRBJ2-1, with D unresolved. The CDR3 is 15 residues long. From germline, CDR1 is SGDLS and CDR2 YYNGEE. V was cut by 4 bases and J by 0 bases, with 11 bases left in between. The full variable domain, with the rest looked up from reference TRBV9 and TRBJ2-1, is DSGVTQTPKHLITATGQRVTLRCSPRSGDLSVYWYQQSLDQGLQFLIQYYNGEERAKGNILERFSAQQFPDLHSELNLSSLELGDSALYFCASSSTESSYNEQFFGPGTRLTVL.

The chain is built from TRBV21-1 and TRBJ1-4. TRBV21-1 counts as a pseudogene. The CDR3 contains 17 residues. CDR3 residues: CASSLKQGTSTNEKLFF. In DNA form, the CDR3 reads TGTGCCAGCAGCCTAAAACAAGGGACTTCAACTAATGAAAAACTGTTTTTT.

A single count supports this clone. The J gene is TRBJ2-7, the V gene TRBV27; D is perhaps TRBD2 (5 bases). Germline V gene lookup returns CDR1 MNHEY and CDR2 SMNVEV (reference sequence). The CDR3 runs 13 residues. V was clipped by 5 bases and J by 2 bases, with 10 bases between them. The CDR3 loop reads CASSPAATYEQYF. The CDR3 DNA reads as TGTGCCAGCAGTCCAGCGGCAACCTACGAGCAGTACTTC.

The chain recombines TRBV30 with TRBJ2-1; TRBD2 matches at 9 bases. CDR3 length: 15 amino acids. The V gene's germline CDR1 is GTSNPN and CDR2 SVGIG (reference sequence). J gave up 8 bases and V 0 bases, and 8 bases lay outside the gene matches. The CDR3 DNA follows: TGTGCCTGGAGTGTAACGTTAGCGGGAGAGGATGAGCAGTTCTTC. Its protein product is CAWSVTLAGEDEQFF.

The chain employs TRBV30 and TRBJ1-5; no clear D gene. The germline gives CDR1 GTSNPN, CDR2 SVGIG (reference sequence). The V and J ends lost 0 bases and 6 bases respectively, with 6 bases between them. CDR3 length equals 12 residues. The CDR3, as DNA: TGTGCCTGGAGTGTATACGGTCAGCCCCAGCATTTT. It translates to CAWSVYGQPQHF.